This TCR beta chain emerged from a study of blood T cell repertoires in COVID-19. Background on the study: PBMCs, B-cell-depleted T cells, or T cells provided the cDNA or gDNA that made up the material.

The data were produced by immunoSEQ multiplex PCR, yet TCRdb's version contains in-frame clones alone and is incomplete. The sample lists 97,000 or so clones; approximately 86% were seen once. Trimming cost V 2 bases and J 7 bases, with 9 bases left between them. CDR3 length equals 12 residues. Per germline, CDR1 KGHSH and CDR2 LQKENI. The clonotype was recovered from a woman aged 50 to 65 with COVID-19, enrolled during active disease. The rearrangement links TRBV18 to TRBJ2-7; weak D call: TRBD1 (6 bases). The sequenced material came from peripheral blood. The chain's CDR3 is CASSPRGYEQYF. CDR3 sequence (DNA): TGTGCCAGCTCACCAAGGGGGTATGAGCAGTACTTC. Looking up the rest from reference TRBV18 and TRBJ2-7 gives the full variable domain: NAGVMQNPRHLVRRRGQEARLRCSPMKGHSHVYWYRQLPEEGLKFMVYLQKENIIDESGMPKERFSAEFPKEGPSILRIQQVVRGDSAAYFCASSPRGYEQYFGPGTRLTVT.